Shown below are 9 T cell receptor beta chains from a single sample sequenced in a study of TIL therapy for anti-PD-1-resistant metastatic lung cancer. The immunoSEQ assay was v3. Clones were sequenced by immunoSEQ multiplex PCR, and TCRdb holds only the in-frame ones, with some missing. The sample has about 46,000 clones; approximately 86% are singletons. Noted time point: pre-treatment sample, taken before nivolumab and TIL therapy. This specimen was blood, taken at baseline. The receptors stem from a person aged 25 to 80 with non-small cell lung cancer.

This chain uses TRBV5-1 with TRBJ1-1, with D possibly TRBD1 on 6 matching bases. This CDR3 contains 15 residues. Germline CDR1 reads SGHRS; CDR2 reads YFSETQ. V lost 4 bases and J lost 5, with 18 bases in between. CDR3 protein: CASSLGGGGVTEAFF. CDR3 in DNA: TGCGCCAGCAGCCTTGGTGGGGGGGGCGTAACTGAAGCTTTCTTT.

The chain joins TRBV5-1 to TRBJ1-1, with D perhaps TRBD1 (5 bases). Trimming left V 2 bases short and J 1 base short, with 9 bases between. CDR1 SGHRS and CDR2 YFSETQ come from the germline V gene. The length of the CDR3 is 14 residues. CDR3 amino acids: CASSFRGGNTEAFF. CDR3 bases: TGCGCCAGCAGCTTTCGGGGCGGGAACACTGAAGCTTTCTTT.

The CDR3 DNA follows: TGTGCCAGCAGGGGGCATGGCAATCAGCCCCAGCATTTT. It yields the protein CASRGHGNQPQHF. The chain has TRBV6-6 and TRBJ1-5; a possible D gene is TRBD1 (5 bases). CDR3 length: 13 residues. V lost 6 bases and J 2 bases, leaving 8 bases between the germline ends. Germline CDR1 MNHNY, CDR2 SVGAGI (reference sequence).

This clone is a singleton in its sample. The chain combines TRBV11-3 with TRBJ1-5; TRBD1 matches at 7 bases. Germline loops: CDR1 SGHNT, CDR2 YENEEA. The junction had 10 bases not matched to a gene; V was cut back by 7 bases and J by 4 bases. This CDR3 region has 15 residues. The CDR3 DNA reads as TGTGCCAGCAATGGAAGGAGGGGACAGAATCAGCCCCAGCATTTT. Its protein is CASNGRRGQNQPQHF.

V usage is TRBV11-3 and J usage is TRBJ2-1; D not certain. Looked up from germline, CDR1 is SGHNT and CDR2 is YENEEA. The CDR3 sequence is 12 residues long. Deletions cut 0 bases from V and 10 bases from J, with 7 bases between. CDR3 loop: CASSLDGQEQFF. CDR3 bases: TGTGCCAGCAGCTTAGATGGTCAGGAGCAGTTCTTC.

The V gene is TRBV25-1, the J gene TRBJ2-6; the D gene is possibly TRBD1 (5 bases). Trimming shortened V by 6 bases and J by 0 bases, and 18 bases separated the two germline ends. Germline assignment: CDR1 MGHDK and CDR2 SYGVNS. There are 18 residues in the CDR3. The CDR3 coding sequence is TGTGCCAGCAGCCCGACGGCAGGGCTCCCCTCTGGGGCCAACGTCCTGACTTTC. Translating it yields CASSPTAGLPSGANVLTF.

This chain links TRBV7-9 with TRBJ2-3; no reliable D call. Trimming left V 3 bases short and J 6 bases short, with 16 bases between. The germline CDR1 and CDR2 sequences are SEHNR and FQNEAQ (reference sequence). This CDR3 contains 15 residues. The CDR3 nucleotides read TGTGCCAGCAGCTTCCTGCACGGGCCCCTGGATACGCAGTATTTT. It translates to CASSFLHGPLDTQYF.

This chain links TRBV6-6 with TRBJ2-6; D remains ambiguous. The germline CDR1 and CDR2 sequences are MNHNY and SVGAGI (reference sequence). The CDR3 spans 14 residues. V lost 6 bases, J lost 2 bases, and 8 bases lay in between. DNA of the CDR3: TGTGCCAGCAGACCCGACGCTGGGGCCAACGTCCTGACTTTC. It yields the protein CASRPDAGANVLTF.

This clone appeared a single time. This chain links TRBV6-2 or TRBV6-3 with TRBJ2-1; 8 positions match TRBD2. CDR3 length: 18 residues. Germline lookup yields CDR1 MNHEY and CDR2 SVGEGT. V shed 3 bases and J 5 bases; nucleotides not matched to a gene: 15. This CDR3 reads CASSYRGGGASQHNEQFF. The CDR3 DNA reads TGTGCCAGCAGTTATCGGGGGGGAGGGGCGTCACAACACAATGAGCAGTTCTTC.